This T cell receptor (beta chain) was profiled in a study of beta chain features in type 1 diabetes. Expressed TCRB transcripts were sequenced, since all the RNA that had been isolated was reverse transcribed. TCRdb's copy holds only in-frame clones and misses some; the assay was immunoSEQ multiplex PCR. The sample has over 120,000 clones, around 9.3% seen once; the top ten hold around 1.2%. There are 15 residues in the CDR3. The germline V gene has CDR1 KGHSH and CDR2 LQKENI. Trimming removed 3 bases at V and 3 bases at J, with 14 bases between. Sorting of CD4+ naive, central memory, regulatory and stem cell-like memory cells was performed via CD45RO/CCR7/CD25/CD127/CD95/CD27. This clone appeared once. Its antigen remains unknown. Study-wide results and caveats: Compared with healthy donors, patients appeared to share more similar naive, central memory and regulatory TCRB repertoires.

The gene calls are TRBV18 and TRBJ1-1; possibly TRBD1 for D (6 bases). The origin of this receptor is a man aged 18 to 30 in good health. Sequenced material: naive CD4+ T cells from blood. The CDR3 reads CASSPNRDGDTEAFF. CDR3 in DNA: TGTGCCAGCTCACCTAACAGGGACGGGGACACTGAAGCTTTCTTT.